This T cell receptor beta chain was observed in a study of beta chain features in type 1 diabetes. Whole-study findings and limits: Shortening of TCRB CDR3s, moderate but significant, appeared in all four CD4+ subsets of Type 1 diabetes patients.

The isolated RNA, all of it, was reverse transcribed, so expressed TCRB transcripts were what got sequenced. Sequencing used immunoSEQ multiplex PCR; TCRdb keeps in-frame clones, though not all of them. This sample yields roughly 150,000 clones, of which 9% are seen a single time; under 0.85% belongs to the top ten. Trimming shortened V by 4 bases and J by 0 bases, and 13 bases separated the two germline ends. Per the germline V gene, CDR1 is MNHEY and CDR2 is SMNVEV (reference sequence). CDR3 length equals 17 residues. Regarding this clone: Its antigen is unknown.

This TCR came from a woman in her twenties or thirties with type 1 diabetes. The chain employs TRBV27 and TRBJ2-6; D perhaps matches TRBD2 (6 bases). The sample comprised central memory CD4+ T cells from blood. CDR3 DNA: TGTGCCAGCAGTTGGGCGGGACTGAGCTCTGGGGCCAACGTCCTGACTTTC. It translates to CASSWAGLSSGANVLTF.